This entry features one TCR beta chain sequence. CD8+ and CD4+ blood T cells underwent TCR beta sequencing. The multiple sclerosis controls were treatment-naive patients affected by stable or active relapsing-remitting disease. TEMRA cells were FACS-enriched, while CD8+ and CD4+ T cells were negatively isolated. The authors reverse transcribed roughly 0.5 to 1 ug RNA with random hexamers. It was immunoSEQ multiplex PCR that amplified TCR beta CDR3 across 54 Vbeta and 13 Jbeta. TCRdb reprocessed the immunoSEQ multiplex PCR reads via MiXCR and lists one record per CDR3 protein. The sample has roughly 150,000 distinct CDR3 sequences, around 95% seen once. With 8 bases removed from V and 7 bases from J, the gap between germline ends came to 14 bases. The length of the CDR3 is 12 residues. These data come from a study of CD8 T cells in Susac syndrome.

Material: CD8+ T cells from PBMCs. J is TRBJ1-1 and V is TRBV12-3 or TRBV12-4; D not certain. This clonotype originated in a human donor with multiple sclerosis. This CDR3 is CASLSPLGEAFF. The CDR3 DNA reads TGTGCCAGCCTCTCGCCACTGGGTGAAGCTTTCTTT.